The T cell receptor (beta chain) under discussion was sequenced for a study of T cell responses to AZD1222 COVID-19 vaccine. Using immunoSEQ multiplex PCR, the repertoire was profiled, and TCRdb retains in-frame clones only, with some absent. The sample yields around 130,000 clones, 80% to 95% seen once. The CDR3 is 15 amino acids. The V and J ends lost 1 base and 6 bases respectively, with 13 bases between them. Germline assignment: CDR1 MDHEN and CDR2 SYDVKM. Specimen: peripheral blood, collected 28 days after the second AZD1222 dose. The sequence derives from an adult who received the AZD1222 COVID-19 vaccine. V usage is TRBV28 and J usage is TRBJ1-5, with D possibly TRBD1 on 6 matching bases. The CDR3 region is CASSLLGGNGQPQHF. The CDR3 region has the DNA TGTGCCAGCAGTTTATTGGGGGGCAATGGTCAGCCCCAGCATTTT.